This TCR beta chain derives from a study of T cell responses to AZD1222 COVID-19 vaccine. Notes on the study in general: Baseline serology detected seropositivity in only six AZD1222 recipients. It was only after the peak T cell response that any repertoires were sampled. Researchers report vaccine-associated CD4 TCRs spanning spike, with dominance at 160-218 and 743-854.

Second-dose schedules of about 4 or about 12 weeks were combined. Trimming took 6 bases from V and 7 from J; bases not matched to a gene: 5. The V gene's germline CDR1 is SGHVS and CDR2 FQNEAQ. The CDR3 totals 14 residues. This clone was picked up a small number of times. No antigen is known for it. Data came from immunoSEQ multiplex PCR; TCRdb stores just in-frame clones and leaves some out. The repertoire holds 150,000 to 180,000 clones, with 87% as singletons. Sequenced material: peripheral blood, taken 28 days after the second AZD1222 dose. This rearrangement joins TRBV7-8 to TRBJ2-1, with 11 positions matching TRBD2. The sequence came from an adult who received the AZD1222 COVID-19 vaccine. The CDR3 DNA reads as TGTGCCAGCAGTAGCGGGAGGGCCGAGAATGAGCAGTTCTTC. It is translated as CASSSGRAENEQFF.